The text below deals with one TCR beta chain. The target antigen is unknown. Sequencing was limited to surgery cases with top T cell transcript signatures in brain tissue. Before surgery, patients took at least one anti-epileptic drug. These data come from a study of brain T cells in children with intractable seizures. General study findings and limits: Patients' HCMV serostatus was unknown; virus specificity rests on CDR3 similarity alone. Absence of clones before surgery may stem from lower sequencing depth.

The protocol was immunoSEQ multiplex PCR, while the TCRdb copy is restricted to in-frame clones and leaves out a portion. This table has 70,000 to 85,000 clones, about 90% appearing once. The CDR3 consists of 13 residues. The germline V gene has CDR1 MGHRA and CDR2 YSYEKL. After removal of 8 bases from V and 8 bases from J, the junction contained 5 bases not matched to a gene. This sequence joins TRBV4-1 and TRBJ2-5; TRBD2 aligns across 13 bases. This receptor was taken from a girl between 2 and 10 years old with Rasmussen encephalitis and intractable seizures. Sequences were derived from peripheral blood, sampled at surgery. CDR3 in DNA: TGCGCCAGCCGGGGACTAGCGGGACGCACCCAGTACTTC. This sequence encodes CASRGLAGRTQYF.